This TCR beta chain was identified during a study of blood T cell repertoires in COVID-19. Study information: The United States, Italy and Spain provided the acute and convalescent COVID-19 samples. PBMCs, B-cell-depleted T cells, or T cells were the source of the cDNA or gDNA that made up the material.

The V and J ends lost 0 bases and 8 bases, in that order; junction bases with no gene match: 7. The CDR3 runs 16 residues. Per germline, CDR1 KGHDR and CDR2 SFDVKD. In the source study's methods: The assay estimated nucleated cells by amplifying reference gene primers. Profiling relied on immunoSEQ multiplex PCR, and the TCRdb table lists in-frame clones only, not all of them. V and J calls and clone size are copied from that table; D and trimming were computed from the DNA. The sample lists more than 9,500 clones, roughly 70% occurring once. One Seattle source followed patients from active infection through their disease course.

The sequencing sample was made of peripheral blood. The rearrangement joins TRBV24-1 to TRBJ2-1, with 9 bases lining up with TRBD1. The sequence came from a man aged 55-75 years with COVID-19, enrolled during active disease. CDR3 sequence reads: CATSDLPQGAVDEQFF. The CDR3 nucleotides read TGTGCCACCAGTGATTTGCCACAGGGGGCCGTAGATGAGCAGTTCTTC.